This TCR beta chain was sequenced in a study of lymphopenia after photon versus proton radiotherapy. As concerns this clone: No antigen is known for it.

Study results and caveats: After the lymphocyte nadir, photon-treated repertoires showed oligoclonal expansion, especially of CD8+ Temra cells. Photon-treated patients lost naive T cells and TCR diversity; proton-treated stayed stable.

Here immunoSEQ multiplex PCR was the method, and the copy in TCRdb shows in-frame clones only, minus some. The sample includes 150,000 to 200,000 clones, approximately 86% of them seen just once. Germline V gives CDR1 LNHDA, CDR2 SQIVND (reference sequence). The CDR3 consists of 16 residues. After removal of 5 bases from V and 2 bases from J, the junction contained 8 bases not matched to a gene. This specimen consisted of peripheral blood, obtained from a patient treated with photon-based radiotherapy. V usage is TRBV19 and J usage is TRBJ2-3; TRBD2 aligns across 9 bases. This receptor was taken from a man aged 45-65 years with gastric cancer. CDR3 sequence (DNA): TGTGCCAGTAGTTCGTCTAGCGGGGCCCCCACAGATACGCAGTATTTT. This sequence encodes CASSSSSGAPTDTQYF.